This entry lists 30 T cell receptor beta chains sequenced from one sample in a study of blood T cell repertoires in COVID-19. Sequenced by immunoSEQ multiplex PCR; TCRdb stores in-frame clones only, minus some. The data show around 100,000 clones, 90% to 95% seen once. What was sequenced was peripheral blood. These receptors came from a human donor in a cohort sampled during active COVID-19.

This clone was recorded only once. The J gene is TRBJ2-3, the V gene TRBV4-2, with 8 bases lining up with TRBD2. Per the germline V gene, CDR1 is LGHNA and CDR2 is YNFKEQ. J gave up 4 bases and V 0 bases, and 6 bases lay outside the gene matches. The CDR3 consists of 16 residues. The CDR3 nucleotides read TGTGCCAGCAGCCAAGATATAGCGGGGAGGGCAGATACGCAGTATTTT. It translates to CASSQDIAGRADTQYF.

As to this clone: An end of the junction differs from the germline gene, which may be a read error. CDR3 in amino acids: CAWSKQGMGGVSEQCF. CDR3 DNA sequence: TGTGCCTGGAGTAAACAGGGGATGGGGGGAGTCTCCGAGCAGTGCTTC. This sequence joins TRBV30 and TRBJ2-7; D is perhaps TRBD1 (7 bases). Per the germline V gene, CDR1 is GTSNPN and CDR2 is SVGIG (reference sequence). The CDR3 runs to 16 residues.

The chain links TRBV15 to TRBJ2-5, with 11 bases identical to TRBD2. V gave up 3 bases and J gave up 2 bases; unmatched junction bases: 2. Germline V gene lookup returns CDR1 LNHNV and CDR2 YYDKDF (reference sequence). The CDR3 loop spans 15 amino acids. The CDR3 sequence is CATSSRTSGQETQYF. The CDR3 region has the DNA TGTGCCACCAGCAGCCGGACTAGCGGGCAAGAGACCCAGTACTTC. Based on the CDR3 plus reference TRBV15 and TRBJ2-5, the full variable domain is DAMVIQNPRYQVTQFGKPVTLSCSQTLNHNVMYWYQQKSSQAPKLLFHYYDKDFNNEADTPDNFQSRRPNTSFCFLDIRSPGLGDTAMYLCATSSRTSGQETQYFGPGTRLLVL.

The chain combines TRBV24-1 with TRBJ2-1, with TRBD2 as a possible D gene (6 bases). V was cut by 4 bases and J by 4 bases, with 7 bases left in between. CDR3 length: 13 amino acids. Per the germline V gene, CDR1 is KGHDR and CDR2 is SFDVKD. The CDR3 bases are TGTGCCACCAGTGAGGGACTTTACAATGAGCAGTTCTTC. Amino acids: CATSEGLYNEQFF.

This chain connects TRBV10-3 to TRBJ2-3; D gene ambiguous. Germline CDR1 and CDR2: ENHRY and SYGVKD. The V and J ends lost 2 bases and 4 bases respectively, with 10 bases between them. CDR3 length: 14 amino acids. The CDR3 nucleotides read TGTGCCATCAGTGAGGGCCCCGGGTCAGATACGCAGTATTTT. Protein product: CAISEGPGSDTQYF.

The chain carries TRBV6-2 or TRBV6-3 and TRBJ2-7, with D possibly being TRBD2 (5 bases). CDR3 size: 14 residues. CDR1 is MNHEY and CDR2 is SVGEGT in the germline V gene. The V and J ends lost 6 bases and 3 bases respectively, with 15 bases between them. The CDR3 DNA reads TGTGCCAGCAGCCGAATCGAGGGTTACTACGAGCAGTACTTC. It specifies CASSRIEGYYEQYF.

This clone has more than one count but fewer than ten. The chain is built from TRBV11-2 and TRBJ1-2; TRBD1 matches at 8 bases. V lost 5 bases and J lost 8; bases outside the gene matches: 13. CDR1 is SGHAT, CDR2 FQNNGV, per germline. This CDR3 contains 15 residues. The CDR3 DNA reads as TGTGCCAGCAGCCGAGACAGACAGGGGACGGCCGGCTACACCTTC. Translating gives CASSRDRQGTAGYTF.

The rearrangement joins TRBV28 to TRBJ1-2; D gene unclear. V was cut by 1 base and J by 4 bases, with 13 bases left in between. The V gene's germline CDR1 is MDHEN and CDR2 SYDVKM. The CDR3 length is 15 residues. CDR3 sequence reads: CASSLLDRQAYGYTF. The CDR3 nucleotides read TGTGCCAGCAGTTTATTGGATCGGCAGGCCTATGGCTACACCTTC.

The chain employs TRBV6-6 and TRBJ1-1; D might be TRBD1 (6 bases). Germline V gives CDR1 MNHNY, CDR2 SVGAGI (reference sequence). Trimming pared 7 bases from V and 0 bases from J, leaving 15 bases between. This CDR3 is 15 amino acids long. In DNA form, the CDR3 reads TGTGCCAGCAACGACCCCGGGACAATGAACACTGAAGCTTTCTTT. Translation: CASNDPGTMNTEAFF.

V usage is TRBV11-2 and J usage is TRBJ2-7; 8 nucleotides align to TRBD1. This CDR3 contains 15 residues. The V gene end was trimmed by 5 bases and the J gene end by 0 bases; junction bases not matched to a gene: 6. CDR1 and CDR2 from the germline V gene are SGHAT and FQNNGV. The CDR3 here is CASSPDRANSYEQYF. The CDR3 DNA follows: TGTGCCAGCAGCCCGGACAGGGCTAACTCCTACGAGCAGTACTTC. The full variable domain, in which reference TRBV11-2 and TRBJ2-7 provide the parts outside the CDR3, is EAGVAQSPRYKIIEKRQSVAFWCNPISGHATLYWYQQILGQGPKLLIQFQNNGVVDDSQLPKDRFSAERLKGVDSTLKIQPAKLEDSAVYLCASSPDRANSYEQYFGPGTRLTVT.

The CDR3 protein is CASSQDLSGGADEQFF. DNA for the CDR3: TGTGCCAGCAGCCAAGACCTTAGCGGGGGGGCCGATGAGCAGTTCTTC. The chain uses TRBV4-2 and TRBJ2-1; TRBD2 matches 11 bases. This CDR3 region has 16 residues. Germline CDR1 is LGHNA and CDR2 is YNFKEQ. V shed 0 bases, J shed 8 bases, and the junction held 6 bases outside the gene matches.

V usage is TRBV4-2 and J usage is TRBJ2-3; 10 bases line up with TRBD2. This CDR3 is built from 15 residues. Per the germline V gene, CDR1 is LGHNA and CDR2 is YNFKEQ. With V trimmed by 4 bases and J by 3 bases, 4 bases remained unmatched. The CDR3 reads CASSPSGSLTDTQYF. The CDR3 DNA sequence: TGTGCCAGCAGCCCTAGCGGGAGTTTAACAGATACGCAGTATTTT.

Here the CDR3 reads CASSPPETGPDQPQHF. The CDR3 bases are TGTGCCAGCAGCCCTCCGGAGACAGGGCCTGATCAGCCCCAGCATTTT. This sequence joins TRBV16 and TRBJ1-5, with 7 bases fitting TRBD1. Germline assignment: CDR1 KGHSY and CDR2 FQNENV. The J segment lost 5 bases and the V segment lost 4 bases, leaving 11 bases of the junction unmatched. This CDR3 has 16 residues.

This chain links TRBV19 with TRBJ2-2; a weak D match, TRBD1 (6 bases). The CDR3 is made up of 14 amino acids. Looked up from germline, CDR1 is LNHDA and CDR2 is SQIVND (reference sequence). Trimming took 4 bases from V and 5 from J, leaving 11 bases between them. The CDR3 protein is CASSTGASTGELFF. CDR3 coding DNA: TGTGCCAGTAGTACAGGGGCTAGTACCGGGGAGCTGTTTTTT.

This chain links TRBV27 with TRBJ2-3; D is possibly TRBD2 (7 bases). The V end was cut by 3 bases, the J end by 7 bases, with 17 bases between. The CDR3 contains 15 residues. Germline V gene sequence: CDR1 MNHEY, CDR2 SMNVEV (reference sequence). The chain's CDR3 is CASSFTGGQLYTQYF. The CDR3 nucleotides are TGTGCCAGCAGTTTCACCGGGGGGCAGCTTTATACGCAGTATTTT.

Only a few counts were recorded for this clone. The chain has TRBV7-9 and TRBJ1-1; D remains ambiguous. V shed 5 bases and J shed 6 bases, with 19 bases lying between them. The CDR3 covers 15 residues. Germline CDR1 is SEHNR and CDR2 is FQNEAQ (reference sequence). Written as DNA, the CDR3 is TGTGCCAGCAGCACCTCACTGGCCTCGGGGTCTGAAGCTTTCTTT. Amino acid sequence: CASSTSLASGSEAFF.

The V and J genes are TRBV6-6 and TRBJ2-5; 8 nucleotides agree with TRBD1. Germline V gene data show CDR1 as MNHNY and CDR2 as SVGAGI (reference sequence). Trimming at V came to 8 bases and at J to 7 bases, leaving 12 bases not matched to a gene. This CDR3 is 14 amino acids long. Here the CDR3 reads CASSGAGGLGTQYF. The CDR3 DNA sequence: TGTGCCAGCTCTGGGGCAGGGGGCCTCGGGACCCAGTACTTC.

The chain employs TRBV30 and TRBJ2-6; TRBD2 is a possible D gene (6 bases). This CDR3 has 15 residues. The V end lost 4 bases, the J end lost 0 bases, and 10 bases lay between the germline ends. Germline-derived CDR1 and CDR2 are GTSNPN and SVGIG (reference sequence). CDR3 residues: CAWTHGGSGANVLTF. CDR3 in DNA: TGTGCCTGGACCCACGGGGGCTCTGGGGCCAACGTCCTGACTTTC.

The genes are TRBV6-2 or TRBV6-3 and TRBJ2-3, with D tentatively TRBD1 (5 bases). Germline loops: CDR1 MNHEY, CDR2 SVGEGT. The V and J ends lost 0 bases and 1 base respectively, with 11 bases between them. CDR3 size: 16 residues. In DNA form, the CDR3 reads TGTGCCAGCAGTTACTCGGCAGGGCAGGGCACAGATACGCAGTATTTT. It codes for CASSYSAGQGTDTQYF.

This clone was observed once. J is TRBJ2-7 and V is TRBV11-2; D possibly corresponds to TRBD1 (6 bases). The CDR3 loop spans 12 amino acids. CDR1 and CDR2 (germline): SGHAT, FQNNGV. The CDR3 nucleotides read TGTGCTAAAACAGGGCGCTCCTACGAGCAGTACTTC. Amino acid sequence: CAKTGRSYEQYF.

J is TRBJ2-1 and V is TRBV7-2; the D is unclear. Per germline, CDR1 SGHTA and CDR2 FQGNSA. The germline V and J ends were trimmed by 1 base and 3 bases, with 7 bases remaining between them. The CDR3 is 14 residues long. The CDR3 region has the DNA TGTGCCAGCAGCTTAGACTCAGGCTACAATGAGCAGTTCTTC. It translates to CASSLDSGYNEQFF.

V gene TRBV3-1 (or the pseudogene TRBV3-2) combines with J gene TRBJ2-1, with D tentatively TRBD1 (6 bases). CDR3 size: 16 residues. Germline V gene lookup returns CDR1 LGHDT and CDR2 YNNKEL (reference sequence). V lost 0 bases and J lost 4, with 13 bases in between. CDR3 DNA: TGTGCCAGCAGCCAAGATATAAGGGGGACATACAATGAGCAGTTCTTC. Protein: CASSQDIRGTYNEQFF.

The V and J genes are TRBV7-9 and TRBJ2-7; weak D call: TRBD2 (5 bases). The CDR3 length is 12 residues. V lost 7 bases to trimming and J lost 5 bases, with 12 bases between them. Germline-derived CDR1 and CDR2 are SEHNR and FQNEAQ (reference sequence). The CDR3 coding sequence is TGTGCCAGCACCCCCGGGGAGCACGAGCAGTACTTC. Translating it yields CASTPGEHEQYF.

CDR3 loop: CASSHKGLALDTQYF. The CDR3 DNA follows: TGCGCCAGCAGCCACAAGGGACTAGCGCTCGATACGCAGTATTTT. The chain couples TRBV4-3 to TRBJ2-3; 10 bases are shared with TRBD2. CDR1 and CDR2 from the germline V gene are LGHNA and YSLEER. The V and J ends lost 3 bases and 6 bases, in that order; junction bases with no gene match: 6. CDR3 length equals 15 residues.

The V gene is TRBV6-4, the J gene TRBJ2-1; possible D gene TRBD2, 6 bases. Looked up from germline, CDR1 is MRHNA and CDR2 is SNTAGT. The CDR3 consists of 15 residues. Trimming took 0 bases from V and 4 from J, leaving 10 bases between them. The CDR3 DNA follows: TGTGCCAGCAGTGACTCCGGCGGGGATTACAATGAGCAGTTCTTC. Protein sequence: CASSDSGGDYNEQFF.

This chain connects TRBV7-3 to TRBJ2-3; 10 positions agree with TRBD2. This CDR3 spans 15 amino acids. The ends lost 4 bases at V and 3 bases at J; junction bases unmatched: 4. Per germline, CDR1 SGHTA and CDR2 FQGTGA. CDR3 in amino acids: CASSSSGGLTDTQYF. DNA for the CDR3: TGTGCCAGCAGCTCTAGCGGGGGCCTGACAGATACGCAGTATTTT.

The CDR3 region is CASSQEGGGDNEQFF. DNA for the CDR3: TGTGCCAGCAGCCAAGAGGGAGGTGGGGACAATGAGCAGTTCTTC. The chain is built from TRBV4-2 and TRBJ2-1; tentatively, D is TRBD2 (6 bases). CDR1 is LGHNA, CDR2 YNFKEQ, per germline. The CDR3 has 15 residues. The V gene lost 0 bases and the J gene lost 5 bases, with 11 bases spanning the gap.

The rearrangement uses TRBV4-3 and TRBJ2-1; 9 nucleotides match TRBD1. Trimming cost V 3 bases and J 6 bases; bases outside gene matches: 6. Germline lookup yields CDR1 LGHNA and CDR2 YSLEER. The CDR3 has 15 amino acids. The CDR3 protein is CASSHADRGINEQFF. CDR3 sequence (DNA): TGCGCCAGCAGCCACGCGGACAGGGGTATCAATGAGCAGTTCTTC.

This clone was detected once. The chain combines TRBV14 with TRBJ2-1; 7 nucleotides agree with TRBD1. The CDR3 consists of 15 residues. Germline loops: CDR1 SGHDN, CDR2 FVKESK. With 3 bases clipped from V and 4 bases from J, the junction kept 6 bases outside the gene matches. CDR3 nucleotide sequence: TGTGCCAGCAGCCATTTTCAGACAGGGTACAATGAGCAGTTCTTC. This translates into CASSHFQTGYNEQFF.

The rearrangement uses TRBV12-3 or TRBV12-4 and TRBJ1-6; D is undetermined. The CDR3 is 13 residues long. V shed 0 bases and J shed 10 bases, with 7 bases lying between them. The CDR3 DNA follows: TGTGCCAGCAGTTTAGCGCCGGGGTCACCCCTCCACTTT. As protein: CASSLAPGSPLHF.